This TCR beta chain is drawn from a study of glioma-infiltrating T cells after dendritic cell vaccination. The length of the CDR3 is 19 residues. Trimming at V came to 7 bases and at J to 0 bases, leaving 17 bases not matched to a gene. Germline V gene data show CDR1 as MDHEN and CDR2 as SYDVKM. This clone was observed a handful of times. TCRdb keeps only in-frame clones here, not all; method: immunoSEQ multiplex PCR. Counted here are approximately 93,000 clones, approximately 81% occurring once; the ten biggest clones make up 8.5%. Time point indicated: after dendritic cell vaccination, including at tumor progression/relapse.

The input for sequencing was blood, taken after dendritic cell vaccination. The clonotype comes from a human donor with glioblastoma. The rearrangement joins TRBV28 to TRBJ1-5; 8 bases are a match to TRBD1. The CDR3 sequence is CASTTTPGTGDYSNQPQHF. As DNA, the CDR3 is TGTGCCAGCACAACTACTCCCGGGACAGGAGACTATAGCAATCAGCCCCAGCATTTT. Full variable domain (rest looked up from reference TRBV28 and TRBJ1-5): DVKVTQSSRYLVKRTGEKVFLECVQDMDHENMFWYRQDPGLGLRLIYFSYDVKMKEKGDIPEGYSVSREKKERFSLILESASTNQTSMYLCASTTTPGTGDYSNQPQHFGDGTRLSIL.